The clone carrying this T cell receptor (beta chain) came up once. What it binds is not known. Time point indicated: pre-treatment sample, taken before nivolumab and TIL therapy. Pleural nodules or supraclavicular lymph nodes made up most of the excised metastases sampled. This entry is derived from a study of TIL therapy for anti-PD-1-resistant metastatic lung cancer. The wider study: Median tumor mutation burden was under 1.9 mutations per megabase.

Study-level points and caveats: The cohort had more treatment-naive, never-smoker and oncogene-addicted patients than typical.

Germline lookup yields CDR1 LNHDA and CDR2 SQIVND (reference sequence). V was cut by 4 bases and J by 7 bases, with 20 bases left in between. The CDR3 contains 17 residues. The immunoSEQ assay was v3. Survey-level samples got approximately 2.1 million read pairs; deep-level samples got roughly 4.5-6 million. Here immunoSEQ multiplex PCR was the method, and the copy in TCRdb shows in-frame clones only, minus some. The table has 45,000 to 60,000 clones, less than 75% seen once. Sample: tumor tissue, taken at baseline. This chain links TRBV19 with TRBJ2-6; the D call may be TRBD1 or TRBD2 (6 bases each). The receptor was derived from a person between 25 and 79 years old with non-small cell lung cancer. Here the CDR3 reads CASSTVGGGPVANVLTF. CDR3 coding DNA: TGTGCCAGTAGTACCGTTGGTGGGGGGCCCGTAGCCAACGTCCTGACTTTC.